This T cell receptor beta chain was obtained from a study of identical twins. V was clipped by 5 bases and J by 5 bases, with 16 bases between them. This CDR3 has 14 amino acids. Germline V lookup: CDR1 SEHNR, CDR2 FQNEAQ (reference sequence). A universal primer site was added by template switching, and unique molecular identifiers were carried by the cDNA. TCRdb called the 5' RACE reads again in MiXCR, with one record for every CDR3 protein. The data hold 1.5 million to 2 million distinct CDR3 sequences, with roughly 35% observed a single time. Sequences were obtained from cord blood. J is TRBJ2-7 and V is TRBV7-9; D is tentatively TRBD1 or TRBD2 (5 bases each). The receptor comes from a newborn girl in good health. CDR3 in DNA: TGTGCCAGCAGCCAAGCGGCAGGGATTGACGAGCAGTACTTC. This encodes CASSQAAGIDEQYF.